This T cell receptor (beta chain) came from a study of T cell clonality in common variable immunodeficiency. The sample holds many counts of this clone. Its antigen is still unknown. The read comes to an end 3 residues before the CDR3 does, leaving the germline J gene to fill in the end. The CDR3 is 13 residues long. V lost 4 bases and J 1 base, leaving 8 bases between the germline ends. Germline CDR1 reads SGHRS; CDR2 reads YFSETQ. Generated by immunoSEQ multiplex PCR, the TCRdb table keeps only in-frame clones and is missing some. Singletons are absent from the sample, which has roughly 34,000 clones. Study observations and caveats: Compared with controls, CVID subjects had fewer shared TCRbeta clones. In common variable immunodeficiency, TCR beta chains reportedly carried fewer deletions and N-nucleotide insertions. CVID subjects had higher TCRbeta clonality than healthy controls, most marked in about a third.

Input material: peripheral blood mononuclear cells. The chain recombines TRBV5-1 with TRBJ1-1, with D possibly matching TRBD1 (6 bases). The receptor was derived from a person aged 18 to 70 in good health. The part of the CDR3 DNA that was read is TGCGCCAGCAGCAAGGGACAGAACACTGAA. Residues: CASSKGQNTE. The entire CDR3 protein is CASSKGQNTEAFF.